The 5 T cell receptor beta chains in this list originate from one sample, sequenced in a study of T cell responses to AZD1222 COVID-19 vaccine (dated by TCRdb to 2020 to 2022). Library preparation used the immunoSEQ multiplex PCR assay. TCRdb retrieved this table from immuneACCESS and kept in-frame rearrangements only. Not all clones are present; in checked studies, unresolved V genes account for under half, and no reason is known for the remainder. The sample contains more than 95,000 clones, 90% of them found a single time. Together, the top ten hold around 4.5% of the sample. The sample's time point label is to be understood as: baseline before first vaccination. This specimen's treatment or condition label, per the study, means: meningococcal conjugate vaccine given as trial control. Specimen: peripheral blood, collected on day 0 of MenACWY control vaccination. The receptors derive from an adult in good health.

The gene calls are TRBV10-3 and TRBJ1-1, with D possibly being TRBD1 (5 bases). CDR3 length: 15 amino acids. Germline V gene lookup returns CDR1 ENHRY and CDR2 SYGVKD. Trimming shortened V by 1 base and J by 2 bases, and 11 bases separated the two germline ends. CDR3 in amino acids: CAISEWEGINTEAFF. Here the CDR3 DNA reads TGTGCCATCAGTGAGTGGGAGGGGATAAACACTGAAGCTTTCTTT.

In its sample, this clone was seen once. This chain joins TRBV5-6 and TRBJ1-6; D is ambiguous. There are 12 residues in the CDR3. The V gene's germline CDR1 is SGHDT and CDR2 YYEEEE. The ends were cut back, 3 bases at V and 9 bases at J, with 7 bases in the middle. CDR3 DNA: TGTGCCAGCAGCTCTCGATTTTCACCCCTCCACTTT. It encodes CASSSRFSPLHF.

V and J are TRBV7-8 and TRBJ1-3; D remains ambiguous. Per germline, CDR1 SGHVS and CDR2 FQNEAQ. Trimming pared 4 bases from V and 0 bases from J, leaving 10 bases between. The CDR3 is 15 amino acids. CDR3 coding DNA: TGTGCCAGCAGCTCCGGACGAAGCTCTGGAAACACCATATATTTT. Amino acids: CASSSGRSSGNTIYF. The whole variable domain, filled in from reference TRBV7-8 and TRBJ1-3, reads GAGVSQSPRYKVAKRGQDVALRCDPISGHVSLFWYQQALGQGPEFLTYFQNEAQLDKSGLPSDRFFAERPEGSVSTLKIQRTQQEDSAVYLCASSSGRSSGNTIYFGEGSWLTVV.

This chain joins TRBV19 and TRBJ2-5; maybe TRBD2 (6 bases). The CDR3 runs 14 residues. The germline V and J ends were trimmed by 5 bases and 5 bases, with 15 bases remaining between them. CDR1 is LNHDA, CDR2 SQIVND, per germline (reference sequence). For the CDR3, the DNA is TGTGCCAGTAGTGTGGGCGGGATATCTGAGACCCAGTACTTC. Translating gives CASSVGGISETQYF.

This chain joins TRBV4-1 and TRBJ1-1, with D maybe TRBD1 (6 bases). Germline-derived CDR1 and CDR2 are MGHRA and YSYEKL. This CDR3 contains 19 residues. V shed 0 bases and J shed 0 bases, with 20 bases lying between them. The CDR3 DNA reads TGCGCCAGCAGCCAAGAAGGTAGGGGGTTCGGCACGTTGAACACTGAAGCTTTCTTT. Translating gives CASSQEGRGFGTLNTEAFF.